The rows below give T cell receptor beta chains drawn from one sample of a study of T cells in Graves' hyperthyroidism and ophthalmopathy. A single record per CDR3 protein comes from TCRdb applying MiXCR to the multiplex PCR reads. Of roughly 500,000 distinct CDR3 sequences listed, just over 45% are singletons. The sequenced sample was peripheral blood or thyroid tissue (not recorded which). These receptors came from an adult woman with Graves' disease, either hyperthyroidism or ophthalmopathy (not recorded which). Both conserved end residues are part of each CDR3. A D gene is named only where the DNA matches it firmly. Expanded clones get a size class; other rows say once, few or many, or leave the size out.

CDR3 protein | CDR3 DNA | D gene | clone size | J gene | V gene
CAISRTGNSPLHF | TGTGCCATCAGCCGGACAGGGAATTCACCCCTCCACTTT | TRBD1 | few | TRBJ1-6 | TRBV10-3
CAISETGIAYEQYF | TGTGCCATCAGTGAGACAGGGATCGCCTACGAGCAGTACTTC | - | - | TRBJ2-7 | TRBV10-3
CASSEVGHTYEQYF | TGTGCCAGCAGTGAAGTGGGACACACCTACGAGCAGTACTTC | - | many | TRBJ2-7 | TRBV6-1
CASSIEAGTNEKLFF | TGTGCCAGTAGTATCGAGGCCGGGACTAATGAAAAACTGTTTTTT | - | many | TRBJ1-4 | TRBV19
CASSIRPGSGEQYF | TGCGCCAGCAGCATTAGACCGGGGAGCGGCGAGCAGTACTTC | - | many | TRBJ2-7 | TRBV5-1
CASSSLGVNVLTF | TGCGCCAGCAGCTCCCTTGGGGTCAACGTCCTGACTTTC | - | - | TRBJ2-6 | TRBV5-1
CASSSPAGGPRETQYF | TGTGCCAGCAGCTCCCCAGCGGGAGGGCCGAGGGAGACCCAGTACTTC | TRBD2 | - | TRBJ2-5 | TRBV7-3
CASSLGRVGNTEAFF | TGTGCCAGCAGCTTAGGACGGGTGGGGAACACTGAAGCTTTCTTT | - | many | TRBJ1-1 | TRBV7-9
CSASPPMNTEAFF | TGCAGTGCTAGCCCTCCCATGAACACTGAAGCTTTCTTT | - | many | TRBJ1-1 | TRBV20-1
CASSFGTGSTEAFF | TGTGCCAGCAGCTTCGGGACAGGGAGCACTGAAGCTTTCTTT | TRBD1 | many | TRBJ1-1 | TRBV7-3
CASSHLNIGQARNEALIGDTIYF | TGTGCCAGCAGTCATCTGAATATAGGACAGGCACGAAATGAAGCTTTGATCGGGGACACCATATATTTT | TRBD1 | - | TRBJ1-3 | TRBV6-5
CASSRDGVMGNTIYF | TGTGCCAGCAGCCGCGACGGGGTTATGGGAAACACCATATATTTT | - | few | TRBJ1-3 | TRBV7-2
CSAGPGDRFYSYNSPLHF | TGCAGTGCGGGACCGGGGGACCGCTTTTACTCCTATAATTCACCCCTCCACTTT | - | - | TRBJ1-6 | TRBV20-1
CASSLGGVENYGYTF | TGTGCCAGCAGCTTAGGAGGGGTTGAGAACTATGGCTACACCTTC | - | many | TRBJ1-2 | TRBV7-9
CSAASGRGEQYF | TGCAGTGCGGCTAGCGGGAGGGGCGAGCAGTACTTC | TRBD2 | - | TRBJ2-7 | TRBV20-1
CASAPGGSQETQYF | TGTGCCAGCGCCCCGGGGGGCAGTCAAGAGACCCAGTACTTC | - | few | TRBJ2-5 | TRBV27
CASSTTGETQYF | TGCGCCAGCAGTACAACGGGAGAGACCCAGTACTTC | - | - | TRBJ2-5 | TRBV5-1